Listed below are T cell receptor beta chains from one sample, sequenced in a study of blood T cell repertoires in COVID-19. Clones were read by immunoSEQ multiplex PCR, and TCRdb kept only the in-frame ones, dropping some. Among around 140,000 clones listed, approximately 87% were seen once. The sample was peripheral blood. These receptors came from a man aged 45 to 65 who had recovered from COVID-19. The CDR3 runs from the conserved cysteine through the conserved F or W. A D gene is named only where the DNA matches it firmly. Not every row has a clone size; where given, it reads once, few, many or a size class.

v_gene	abundance	len	j_gene	d_gene	CDR3nt	CDR3aa
TRBV6-2/TRBV6-3	NA	15	TRBJ1-2	NA	TGTGCCAGCAGTTACCCTAGGACAGATAACTATGGCTACACCTTC	CASSYPRTDNYGYTF
TRBV30	NA	16	TRBJ2-3	NA	TGTGCCTGGAGTGTACCGGGACCCATAGGGGGAGATACGCAGTATTTT	CAWSVPGPIGGDTQYF
TRBV4-1	NA	16	TRBJ1-1	NA	TGCGCCAGCAGCCATATTGAGACGGCGGTGAACACTGAAGCTTTCTTT	CASSHIETAVNTEAFF
TRBV6-2/TRBV6-3	NA	14	TRBJ2-7	TRBD1	TGTGCCAGCAGTCGGGACAGGGGACAAGTCGAGCAGTACTTC	CASSRDRGQVEQYF
TRBV12-3/TRBV12-4	NA	13	TRBJ1-1	TRBD1	TGTGCCAGCAGTCCCGGGACAGGGTTTTTAGCTTTCTTT	CASSPGTGFLAFF
TRBV4-3	NA	14	TRBJ2-5	NA	TGCGCCAGCAGCCAAGATTTTCCTCCAGAGACCCAGTACTTC	CASSQDFPPETQYF
TRBV6-2/TRBV6-3	NA	14	TRBJ2-7	NA	TGTGCCAGCAGTTATACAGCTACCTCCTACGAGCAGTACTTC	CASSYTATSYEQYF
TRBV19	NA	16	TRBJ1-5	TRBD1	TGTGCCAGTAGTTCCGGGACAGGCTTTAGTCCTCAGCCCCAGCATTTT	CASSSGTGFSPQPQHF
TRBV25-1	once	14	TRBJ1-1	NA	TGTGCCAGCAGTGAATGGGAGCGGAACACTGAAGCTTTCTTT	CASSEWERNTEAFF
TRBV6-5	NA	15	TRBJ1-3	TRBD1	TGTGCCAGCAGGGACGACAGGGGGGCTGGAAACACCATATATTTT	CASRDDRGAGNTIYF
TRBV3-1/TRBV3-2	NA	15	TRBJ2-7	NA	TGTGCCAGCAGCCAAGGGTTTGGAGGGTCCTACGAGCAGTACTTC	CASSQGFGGSYEQYF
TRBV6-2/TRBV6-3	NA	15	TRBJ2-3	TRBD1	TGTGCCAGCAGTTACTCGAGGGACAGGGCTGATACGCAGTATTTT	CASSYSRDRADTQYF
TRBV10-3	NA	20	TRBJ2-4	TRBD2	TGTGCCATCAGTGAACGAGGTTCTAGCGGGGGTATCTCGGCCAAAAACATTCAGTACTTC	CAISERGSSGGISAKNIQYF
TRBV19	NA	13	TRBJ2-7	TRBD1	TGTGCCAGTAGTAGGGACAGGGAGTACGAGCAGTACTTC	CASSRDREYEQYF
TRBV29-1	NA	12	TRBJ2-5	NA	TGCAGCGTTGAAGAACCGCGAGAGACCCAGTACTTC	CSVEEPRETQYF
TRBV27	once	14	TRBJ2-7	NA	TGTGCCAGCAGTTTCCAAGGACAGACCTACGAGCAGTACTTC	CASSFQGQTYEQYF
TRBV5-5	few	17	TRBJ2-3	TRBD2	TGTGCCAGCAGCTCAGGACTAGCGGGGGGGCTTGGAGATACGCAGTATTTT	CASSSGLAGGLGDTQYF
TRBV29-1	NA	13	TRBJ1-4	NA	TGCAGCGTTGTCGGCAGGGTTAATGAAAAACTGTTTTTT	CSVVGRVNEKLFF
TRBV2	NA	14	TRBJ2-1	TRBD1	TGTGCCAGCCATGAGGGGGCTTTCTACAATGAGCAGTTCTTC	CASHEGAFYNEQFF
TRBV7-2	NA	14	TRBJ2-5	TRBD2	TGTGCCAGCACCTCGGGGGGGTACCAAGAGACCCAGTACTTC	CASTSGGYQETQYF
TRBV4-2	NA	16	TRBJ1-3	NA	TGTGCCAGCAGCCGACCAGGAGGGGCAACTGGAAACACCATATATTTT	CASSRPGGATGNTIYF
TRBV4-3	NA	16	TRBJ1-2	NA	TGCGCCAGCAGCCAAGAAGGGGTTGATGAGGTTTCTGGCTACACCTTC	CASSQEGVDEVSGYTF
TRBV9	NA	16	TRBJ2-3	TRBD2	TGTGCCAGCAGCCCGTGGACTAGCGGGGGCACAGATACGCAGTATTTT	CASSPWTSGGTDTQYF
TRBV9	NA	16	TRBJ2-2	TRBD1	TGTGCCAGCAGCGTAGGAGGGACAGGGTGGACCGGGGAGCTGTTTTTT	CASSVGGTGWTGELFF
TRBV3-1/TRBV3-2	NA	15	TRBJ2-2	TRBD1	TGTGCCAGCAGCCAAGTATCAGGGGGCTTCGGGGAGCTGTTTTTT	CASSQVSGGFGELFF
TRBV9	once	16	TRBJ2-5	NA	TGTGCCAGCAGCGTATCAGGCCGGGGGGCTTCAGAGACCCAGTACTTC	CASSVSGRGASETQYF
TRBV13	NA	16	TRBJ2-1	TRBD1	TGTGCCAGCAGCTTAGTAGCAGGGGGTTTCTACAATGAGCAGTTCTTC	CASSLVAGGFYNEQFF
TRBV9	NA	13	TRBJ1-1	NA	TGTGCCAGCAGCGTAGGGGAGTACACTGAAGCTTTCTTT	CASSVGEYTEAFF
TRBV2	once	13	TRBJ2-7	NA	TGTGCCAGCAGTGAAGGGCAGACTTACGAGCAGTACTTC	CASSEGQTYEQYF
TRBV6-2/TRBV6-3	NA	14	TRBJ1-1	NA	TGTGCCAGCAGTTACTCACGGGGTCCAGCTGAAGCTTTCTTT	CASSYSRGPAEAFF
TRBV6-5	NA	13	TRBJ2-7	NA	TGTGCCAGCAGTTACGACAGAGCCTACGAGCAGTACTTC	CASSYDRAYEQYF
TRBV5-1	once	16	TRBJ2-5	TRBD2	TGCGCCAGCAGCTTGGGGGCGAGCGGGATAAAAGAGACCCAGTACTTC	CASSLGASGIKETQYF
TRBV14	NA	15	TRBJ2-5	TRBD2	TGTGCCAGCAGCCTCGGACTAGCGGGTAGAGAGACCCAGTACTTC	CASSLGLAGRETQYF
TRBV6-6	NA	16	TRBJ1-1	TRBD1	TGTGCCAGCCTCCGGGACAGGGACGTCGCGAACACTGAAGCTTTCTTT	CASLRDRDVANTEAFF
TRBV6-2/TRBV6-3	NA	14	TRBJ2-3	TRBD1	TGTGCCAGCAGCAGGGGACAGGCTTTCGGTACGCAGTATTTT	CASSRGQAFGTQYF
TRBV10-3	NA	15	TRBJ2-1	TRBD1	TGTGCCATCAGTGGAGGATCACACAGGGGCAATGAGCAGTTCTTC	CAISGGSHRGNEQFF
TRBV2	few	18	TRBJ2-3	TRBD2	TGTGCCAGCAGTTCCGGACTAGCGGGGGGGCTTCGCACAGATACGCAGTATTTT	CASSSGLAGGLRTDTQYF
TRBV6-1	NA	16	TRBJ1-2	NA	TGTGCCAGCAGTGGGCAATGGGGGGAATATAACTATGGCTACACCTTC	CASSGQWGEYNYGYTF
TRBV11-3	NA	15	TRBJ2-3	NA	TGTGCCAGCAGCCCTATGTCGGGTTTCCAAGATACGCAGTATTTT	CASSPMSGFQDTQYF
TRBV7-2	NA	13	TRBJ2-5	TRBD2	TGTGCCAGCAGCAAAGGGACTAGAGAGACCCAGTACTTC	CASSKGTRETQYF
TRBV13	NA	16	TRBJ1-1	TRBD1	TGTGCCAGCAGCCCCGACAGGGGGCGCGAAAACACTGAAGCTTTCTTT	CASSPDRGRENTEAFF
TRBV7-2	NA	17	TRBJ2-1	TRBD2	TGTGCCAGCAGCTCCCGACTAGCGGGGGGGCGGATGAATGAGCAGTTCTTC	CASSSRLAGGRMNEQFF
TRBV9	NA	17	TRBJ2-2	TRBD2	TGTGCCAGCAGCGTAGGTGCGGGGGTGTCGAACACCGGGGAGCTGTTTTTT	CASSVGAGVSNTGELFF
TRBV9	NA	15	TRBJ1-5	TRBD1	TGTGCCAGCAGCGTAGGACAGGGGGCGGGTCAGCCCCAGCATTTT	CASSVGQGAGQPQHF
TRBV9	NA	14	TRBJ2-3	NA	TGTGCCAGCAGCGTAGGGACTAGCACAGATACGCAGTATTTT	CASSVGTSTDTQYF
TRBV13	NA	16	TRBJ2-3	NA	TGTGCCAGCAGCTTAGGACTAGGAGGCGGCACAGATACGCAGTATTTT	CASSLGLGGGTDTQYF
TRBV5-1	NA	13	TRBJ1-1	NA	TGCGCCAGCAGCTTAGGGGAGGCCACTGAAGCTTTCTTT	CASSLGEATEAFF
TRBV9	NA	16	TRBJ1-2	TRBD1	TGTGCCAGCAGCGCAAGCCGGGACAGTGTTAACTATGGCTACACCTTC	CASSASRDSVNYGYTF
TRBV27	once	15	TRBJ1-5	NA	TGTGCCAGCAGTCCCACAGGGTTTGGCAATCAGCCCCAGCATTTT	CASSPTGFGNQPQHF
TRBV11-2	NA	18	TRBJ2-5	TRBD2	TGTGCCAGCAGCTCGGGACTAGCGGGGGGGGTCCTTGCAGAGACCCAGTACTTC	CASSSGLAGGVLAETQYF
TRBV4-3	NA	17	TRBJ2-3	TRBD2	TGCGCCAGCAGCCAAGAAACTGGCGGGGGGACCACAGATACGCAGTATTTT	CASSQETGGGTTDTQYF
TRBV5-1	NA	16	TRBJ1-5	NA	TGCGCCAGCAGCCCGGGGGGGTCAGGGAGCAATCAGCCCCAGCATTTT	CASSPGGSGSNQPQHF
TRBV15	NA	18	TRBJ2-5	TRBD2	TGTGCCACCAGCAGAGATCCTACTAGCGGGGGGTTCCAAGAGACCCAGTACTTC	CATSRDPTSGGFQETQYF
TRBV29-1	NA	12	TRBJ1-1	TRBD1	TGCAGCGTCGCCGGACAGGGCACTGAAGCTTTCTTT	CSVAGQGTEAFF
TRBV11-3	NA	16	TRBJ2-1	NA	TGTGCCAGCAGCTTAGGGGGCGGGGGCTCCGAGCGAGAGCAGTTCTTC	CASSLGGGGSEREQFF
TRBV25-1	NA	14	TRBJ2-1	NA	TGTGCCAGCAGTGAAGAGGGATCGGGCAATGAGCAGTTCTTC	CASSEEGSGNEQFF
TRBV4-3	few	16	TRBJ2-1	TRBD2	TGCGCCAGCAGCCAAGAAAGCGGGGGGGCTATCAATGAGCAGTTCTTC	CASSQESGGAINEQFF
TRBV28	NA	15	TRBJ1-2	TRBD1	TGTGCCAGCAGCAGTACGGGACAGGGTCTCGGTGGCTACACCTTC	CASSSTGQGLGGYTF
TRBV5-1	NA	14	TRBJ1-4	TRBD1	TGCGCCAGCAGACCGGGACAGGGCTCTGAAAAACTGTTTTTT	CASRPGQGSEKLFF
TRBV5-1	NA	18	TRBJ2-3	NA	TGCGCCAGCAGCTCTAAGACTGGGGGGGCCACTAGCACAGATACGCAGTATTTT	CASSSKTGGATSTDTQYF